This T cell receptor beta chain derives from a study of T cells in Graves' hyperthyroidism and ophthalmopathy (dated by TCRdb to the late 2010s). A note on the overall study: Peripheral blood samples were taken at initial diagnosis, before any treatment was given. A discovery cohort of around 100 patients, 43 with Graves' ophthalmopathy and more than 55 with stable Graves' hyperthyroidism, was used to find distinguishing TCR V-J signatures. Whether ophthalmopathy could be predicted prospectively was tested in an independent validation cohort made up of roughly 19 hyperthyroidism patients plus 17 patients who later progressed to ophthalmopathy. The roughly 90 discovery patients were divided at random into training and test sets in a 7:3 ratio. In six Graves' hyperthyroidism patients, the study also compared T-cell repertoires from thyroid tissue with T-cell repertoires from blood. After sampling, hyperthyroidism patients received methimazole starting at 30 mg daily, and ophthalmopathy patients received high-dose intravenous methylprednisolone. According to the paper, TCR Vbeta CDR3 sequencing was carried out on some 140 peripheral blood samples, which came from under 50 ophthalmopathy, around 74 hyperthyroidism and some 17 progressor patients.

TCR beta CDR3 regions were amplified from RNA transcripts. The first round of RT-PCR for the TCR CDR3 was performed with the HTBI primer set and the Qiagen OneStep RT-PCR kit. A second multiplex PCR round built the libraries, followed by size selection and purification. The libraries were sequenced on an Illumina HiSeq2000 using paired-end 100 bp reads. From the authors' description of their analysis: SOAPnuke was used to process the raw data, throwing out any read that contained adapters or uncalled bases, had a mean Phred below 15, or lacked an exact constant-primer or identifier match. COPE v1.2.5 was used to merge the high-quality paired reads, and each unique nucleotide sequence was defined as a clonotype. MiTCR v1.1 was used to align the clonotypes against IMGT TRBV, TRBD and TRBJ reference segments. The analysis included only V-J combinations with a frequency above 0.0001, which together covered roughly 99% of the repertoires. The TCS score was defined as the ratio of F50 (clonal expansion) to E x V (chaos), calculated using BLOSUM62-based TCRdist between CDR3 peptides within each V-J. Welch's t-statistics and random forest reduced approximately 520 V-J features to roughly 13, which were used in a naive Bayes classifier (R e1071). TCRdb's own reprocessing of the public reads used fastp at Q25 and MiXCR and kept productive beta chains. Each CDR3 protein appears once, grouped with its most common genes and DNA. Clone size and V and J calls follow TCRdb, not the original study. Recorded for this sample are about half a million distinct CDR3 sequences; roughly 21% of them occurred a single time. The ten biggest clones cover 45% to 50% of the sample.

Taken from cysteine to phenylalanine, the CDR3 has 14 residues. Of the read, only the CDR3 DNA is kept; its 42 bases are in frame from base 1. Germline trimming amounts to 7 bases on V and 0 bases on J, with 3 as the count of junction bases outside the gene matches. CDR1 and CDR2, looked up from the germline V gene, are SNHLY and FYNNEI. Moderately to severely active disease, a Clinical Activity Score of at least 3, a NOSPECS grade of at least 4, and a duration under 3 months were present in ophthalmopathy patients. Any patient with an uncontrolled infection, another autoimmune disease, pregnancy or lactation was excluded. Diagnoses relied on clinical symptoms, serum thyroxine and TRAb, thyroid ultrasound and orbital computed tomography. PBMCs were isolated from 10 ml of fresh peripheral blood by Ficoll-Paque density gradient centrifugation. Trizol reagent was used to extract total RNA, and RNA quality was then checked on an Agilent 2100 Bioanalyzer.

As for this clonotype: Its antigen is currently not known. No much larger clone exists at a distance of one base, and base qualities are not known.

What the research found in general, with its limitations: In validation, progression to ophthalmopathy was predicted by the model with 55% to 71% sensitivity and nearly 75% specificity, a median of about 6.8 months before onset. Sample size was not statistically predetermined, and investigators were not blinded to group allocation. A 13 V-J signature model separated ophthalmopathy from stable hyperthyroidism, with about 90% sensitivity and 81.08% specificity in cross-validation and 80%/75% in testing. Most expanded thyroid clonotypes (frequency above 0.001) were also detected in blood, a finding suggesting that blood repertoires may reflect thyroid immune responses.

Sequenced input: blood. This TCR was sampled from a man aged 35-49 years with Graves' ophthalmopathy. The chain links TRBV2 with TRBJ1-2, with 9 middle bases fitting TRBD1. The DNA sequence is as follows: TGTGCCAGCATCGGACAGGGGTCTAACTATGGCTACACCTTC. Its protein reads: CASIGQGSNYGYTF.